The 20 T cell receptor beta chains reported below all come from one sample, sequenced in a study of shared clonotypes between healthy human individuals. The naive CD8 subset, CD45RO-negative cells positively selected for CCR7, excluded terminally differentiated effector memory CD45RA+ cells. The repertoire was sequenced with immunoSEQ multiplex PCR; TCRdb's copy has only in-frame clones and lacks some. Here the sample spans around 580,000 clones, 95% to 98% being singletons. Material for sequencing was naive CD8+ T cells sorted from blood. These receptor sequences come from a man under 40 in good health.

The chain combines TRBV13 with TRBJ2-1; D uncertain. Germline V gene lookup returns CDR1 PRHDT and CDR2 FYEKMQ (reference sequence). The germline V and J ends were trimmed by 5 bases and 16 bases, with 18 bases remaining between them. The CDR3 loop spans 12 amino acids. CDR3 sequence (DNA): TGTGCCAGCAGCCTGACGGGTGAAAAAGAATTCTTC. It yields the protein CASSLTGEKEFF.

This rearrangement joins TRBV5-5 to TRBJ1-1; 9 bases agree with TRBD1. Per the germline V gene, CDR1 is SGHKS and CDR2 is YYEKEE (reference sequence). The CDR3 is made up of 17 amino acids. V dropped 4 bases and J dropped 4; count of bases not matched to a gene: 14. CDR3 coding DNA: TGTGCCAGCAGCCGCCAAGGACAGGGGCGCTTGGGCACTGAAGCTTTCTTT. It is translated as CASSRQGQGRLGTEAFF.

Comments on this clone: The same CDR3 is also encoded by other DNA sequences in this sample. This chain links TRBV27 with TRBJ1-5; D is ambiguous. The V and J ends lost 6 bases and 0 bases respectively, with 6 bases between them. The CDR3 is 13 amino acids. CDR1 is MNHEY, CDR2 SMNVEV, per germline (reference sequence). Here the CDR3 DNA reads TGTGCCAGCAGCTTGGGTAGCAATCAGCCCCAGCATTTT. Protein: CASSLGSNQPQHF.

CDR3 in amino acids: CASSQGHDMPPYEQYF. The CDR3 DNA is TGTGCCAGCAGCCAAGGACACGACATGCCTCCCTACGAGCAGTACTTC. The chain combines TRBV14 with TRBJ2-7, with D hard to call. Germline CDR1 is SGHDN and CDR2 is FVKESK. This CDR3 is 16 amino acids long. The V gene lost 1 base and the J gene lost 2 bases, with 15 bases spanning the gap. Looking up the rest from reference TRBV14 and TRBJ2-7 gives the full variable domain: EAGVTQFPSHSVIEKGQTVTLRCDPISGHDNLYWYRRVMGKEIKFLLHFVKESKQDESGMPNNRFLAERTGGTYSTLKVQPAELEDSGVYFCASSQGHDMPPYEQYFGPGTRLTVT.

The chain combines TRBV2 with TRBJ2-3; D not certain. The CDR3 spans 15 residues. Trimming left V 3 bases short and J 2 bases short, with 12 bases between. Germline CDR1 reads SNHLY; CDR2 reads FYNNEI. This chain's CDR3 is CASSDAARDTDTQYF. CDR3 DNA sequence: TGTGCCAGCAGTGATGCAGCCAGAGACACAGATACGCAGTATTTT.

The chain is built from TRBV11-3 and TRBJ2-2, with D tentatively TRBD1 or TRBD2 (5 bases each). CDR3 length equals 16 residues. The V end lost 3 bases, the J end lost 4 bases, and 15 bases lay between the germline ends. Germline loops: CDR1 SGHNT, CDR2 YENEEA. CDR3 amino acids: CASSFGQGVSTGELFF. CDR3 bases: TGTGCCAGCAGCTTCGGGCAGGGAGTCAGCACCGGGGAGCTGTTTTTT.

DNA of the CDR3: TGTGCCAGCAGCCCTCCGGGACTATTTACTGGGGCCAACGTCCTGACTTTC. It specifies CASSPPGLFTGANVLTF. This rearrangement joins TRBV27 to TRBJ2-6; TRBD2 aligns across 7 bases. Germline V lookup: CDR1 MNHEY, CDR2 SMNVEV (reference sequence). This CDR3 has 17 amino acids. Trimming took 6 bases from V and 2 from J; bases not matched to a gene: 10.

CDR3 residues: CASSFPVGTGGNEQYF. CDR3 nucleotides: TGTGCCAGCAGCTTTCCCGTCGGAACAGGGGGCAACGAGCAGTACTTC. The rearrangement uses TRBV7-9 and TRBJ2-7, with 9 bases lining up with TRBD1. Germline lookup yields CDR1 SEHNR and CDR2 FQNEAQ (reference sequence). The ends lost 3 bases at V and 5 bases at J; junction bases unmatched: 11. The CDR3 loop spans 16 amino acids.

The gene calls are TRBV19 and TRBJ2-3; a possible D gene is TRBD2 (5 bases). This CDR3 is 13 amino acids long. Germline V gene sequence: CDR1 LNHDA, CDR2 SQIVND (reference sequence). V was cut by 3 bases and J by 6 bases, with 10 bases left in between. CDR3 amino acids: CASSMGSADTQYF. The DNA for the CDR3 is TGTGCCAGTAGTATGGGGAGCGCTGATACGCAGTATTTT.

The sample holds a few counts of this clone. The chain recombines TRBV25-1 with TRBJ1-2; 10 positions match TRBD1. This CDR3 has 14 amino acids. Germline V gives CDR1 MGHDK, CDR2 SYGVNS. V trimming: 6 bases; J trimming: 6 bases; junction bases outside the gene matches: 7. The CDR3 DNA is TGTGCCAGCAGCTGGGACAGGGGAACGGATGGCTACACCTTC. Translation gives CASSWDRGTDGYTF.

The chain joins TRBV2 to TRBJ2-7; D is undetermined. The CDR3 length is 11 residues. Germline V gives CDR1 SNHLY, CDR2 FYNNEI. V shed 8 bases and J shed 2 bases, with 7 bases lying between them. The CDR3 reads CASGVPYEQYF. The CDR3 region has the DNA TGTGCCAGCGGAGTTCCCTACGAGCAGTACTTC.

The chain has TRBV11-2 and TRBJ2-1; 9 bases line up with TRBD2. Per the germline V gene, CDR1 is SGHAT and CDR2 is FQNNGV. This CDR3 comprises 15 residues. V was pared by 1 base and J by 10 bases, with 8 bases of the junction left unmatched. CDR3 sequence: CASSLAAGGPREQFF. The DNA for the CDR3 is TGTGCCAGCAGCTTAGCGGCGGGAGGGCCTCGGGAGCAGTTCTTC.

The chain combines TRBV9 with TRBJ2-5, with a possible D match to TRBD2 (5 bases). The CDR3 totals 14 residues. The V gene's germline CDR1 is SGDLS and CDR2 YYNGEE. Trimming took off 3 bases at V and 1 base at J, with 10 bases between the two ends. The CDR3 is CASSGTRVQETQYF. In DNA, the CDR3 is TGTGCCAGCAGCGGCACGAGGGTCCAAGAGACCCAGTACTTC.

This clone is a singleton in its sample. Other DNA sequences from this sample encode an identical CDR3 as well. The rearrangement joins TRBV9 to TRBJ1-1; no clear D. V shed 0 bases and J shed 4 bases, with 7 bases lying between them. Germline CDR1 reads SGDLS; CDR2 reads YYNGEE. CDR3 length equals 13 residues. CDR3 in amino acids: CASSVGAGTEAFF. The CDR3 DNA is TGTGCCAGCAGCGTAGGCGCGGGCACTGAAGCTTTCTTT. Full variable domain (missing parts from reference TRBV9 and TRBJ1-1): DSGVTQTPKHLITATGQRVTLRCSPRSGDLSVYWYQQSLDQGLQFLIQYYNGEERAKGNILERFSAQQFPDLHSELNLSSLELGDSALYFCASSVGAGTEAFFGQGTRLTVV.

Only one count was recorded for this clone. The chain employs TRBV6-1 and TRBJ2-7; 9 bases line up with TRBD2. The CDR3 sequence is 15 residues long. Germline trimming cut 2 bases from V and 2 bases from J; bases unmatched to any gene: 4. The germline V gene encodes CDR1 MNHNS and CDR2 SASEGT. The CDR3 bases are TGTGCCAGCAGTGAAAGGGCTAGCGGGACCTACGAGCAGTACTTC. Amino acids: CASSERASGTYEQYF.

This clone was observed a single time. V and J are TRBV29-1 and TRBJ2-1; maybe TRBD1 (7 bases). The CDR3 runs 18 residues. Germline loops: CDR1 SQVTM, CDR2 ANQGSEA. The ends were cut back, 7 bases at V and 2 bases at J, with 27 bases in the middle. CDR3 nucleotide sequence: TGCAGCGGGGCGGGACAGACCCTTCTAAAAGCGGCCTACAATGAGCAGTTCTTC. Its translation is CSGAGQTLLKAAYNEQFF.

The chain uses TRBV16 and TRBJ1-5, with D hard to call. Trimming stripped 2 bases from V and 0 bases from J, with 8 bases between. CDR1 KGHSY and CDR2 FQNENV come from the germline V gene. The CDR3 has 15 amino acids. The CDR3 sequence is CASSQRQDSNQPQHF. In nucleotides, the CDR3 is TGTGCCAGCAGCCAACGACAAGATAGCAATCAGCCCCAGCATTTT.

The chain employs TRBV27 and TRBJ2-7, with D possibly being TRBD1 (6 bases). This CDR3 comprises 12 residues. Per germline, CDR1 MNHEY and CDR2 SMNVEV (reference sequence). V was cut by 5 bases and J by 7 bases, with 12 bases left in between. CDR3 DNA sequence: TGTGCCAGCAGTCATTTCGGGACAGAGCAGTACTTC. It codes for CASSHFGTEQYF.

The V and J genes are TRBV7-3 and TRBJ2-2, with D tentatively TRBD1 (6 bases). From germline, CDR1 is SGHTA and CDR2 FQGTGA. The CDR3 is made up of 20 amino acids. The V gene lost 2 bases and the J gene lost 4 bases, with 26 bases spanning the gap. The CDR3 sequence: CASSLSATVRTEDCTGELFF. The CDR3 DNA sequence: TGTGCCAGCAGCTTATCCGCGACCGTAAGGACAGAGGATTGCACCGGGGAGCTGTTTTTT. Drawing the rest from reference TRBV7-3 and TRBJ2-2, the complete variable domain is GAGVSQTPSNKVTEKGKYVELRCDPISGHTALYWYRQSLGQGPEFLIYFQGTGAADDSGLPNDRFFAVRPEGSVSTLKIQRTERGDSAVYLCASSLSATVRTEDCTGELFFGEGSRLTVL.

The rearrangement joins TRBV7-2 to TRBJ2-5; D is ambiguous. Germline V lookup: CDR1 SGHTA, CDR2 FQGNSA. CDR3 length: 18 amino acids. The germline V and J ends were trimmed by 3 bases and 0 bases, with 20 bases remaining between them. CDR3 sequence reads: CASSFALAEALYQETQYF. The CDR3 nucleotides are TGTGCCAGCAGCTTCGCCCTTGCTGAGGCACTGTACCAAGAGACCCAGTACTTC.